This TCR beta chain was documented in a study of graft-versus-host responses after intestinal transplantation. Study-wide context: Once they had received anti-thymocyte globulin induction, all recipients took tacrolimus and steroids for 2 to 4 years.

For this clone: Its antigen is not identified.

The assay was immunoSEQ multiplex PCR, and TCRdb's table has in-frame clones only and misses some. This sample carries 65,000 to 100,000 clones, roughly 92% of them seen once, and the ten largest clones take roughly 0.37%. This CDR3 region has 14 residues. Deletions cut 1 base from V and 5 bases from J, with 11 bases between. Looked up from germline, CDR1 is MGHRA and CDR2 is YSYEKL. The sample consisted of unstimulated CD8+ T cells sorted from spleen or lymph node cells, taken before transplant. The chain joins TRBV4-1 to TRBJ2-5; a weak D match, TRBD2 (5 bases). This receptor was taken from a human donor who was the organ donor for an intestinal transplant. The CDR3 bases are TGCGCCAGCAGCCAAGTAGGAGGTGGCGAGACCCAGTACTTC. Translating gives CASSQVGGGETQYF.